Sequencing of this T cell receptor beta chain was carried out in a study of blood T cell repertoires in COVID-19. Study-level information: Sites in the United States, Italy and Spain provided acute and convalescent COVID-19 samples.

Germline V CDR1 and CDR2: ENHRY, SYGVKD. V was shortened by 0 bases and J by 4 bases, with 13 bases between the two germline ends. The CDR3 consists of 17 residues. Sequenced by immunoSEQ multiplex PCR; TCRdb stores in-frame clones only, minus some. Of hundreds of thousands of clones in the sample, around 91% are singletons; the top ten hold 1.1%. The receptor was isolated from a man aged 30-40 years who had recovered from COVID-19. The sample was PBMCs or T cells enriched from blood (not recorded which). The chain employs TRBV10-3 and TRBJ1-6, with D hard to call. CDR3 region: CAISESTGPGYNSPLHF. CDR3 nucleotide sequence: TGTGCCATCAGTGAGTCGACTGGTCCCGGGTATAATTCACCCCTCCACTTT.